The 30 T cell receptor beta chains reported below all come from one sample, sequenced in a study of vaccination effects on CD4 cells after COVID-19. No antigen has been identified for these receptors. With the ViraFEST assay, the study expanded antigen-specific CD4+ T cells using viral peptide pools, then sequenced them. Investigators separated out CD4+ T cells once around 10 days of culture had passed. Previously uninfected by SARS-CoV-2, the vaccine recipients also showed negative nucleocapsid antibodies. The data were produced by immunoSEQ multiplex PCR, yet TCRdb's version contains in-frame clones alone and is incomplete. The table shows 35,000 to 50,000 clones, with around three quarters occurring only once. The material was CD4+ T cells from PBMCs cultured with SARS-CoV-2 spike peptides, obtained before COVID-19 vaccination. These receptors were obtained from a human donor who received a COVID-19 vaccine.

The rearrangement joins TRBV7-2 to TRBJ1-4, with TRBD1 matching over 10 bases. J was trimmed by 5 bases and V by 5 bases; bases with no gene match: 8. The CDR3 is 16 residues long. Germline CDR1 is SGHTA and CDR2 is FQGNSA. CDR3 coding DNA: TGTGCCAGCAGCCTACACCGGGACAGGGGAAATGAAAAACTGTTTTTT. Encoded protein: CASSLHRDRGNEKLFF.

The gene calls are TRBV4-1 and TRBJ2-1, with 8 bases matching TRBD2. V was pared by 6 bases and J by 1 base, with 14 bases of the junction left unmatched. CDR3 length: 18 amino acids. Per germline, CDR1 MGHRA and CDR2 YSYEKL. The CDR3 nucleotides are TGCGCCAGCAGACCGTATGAAGGACTAGCCGAATCCTACAATGAGCAGTTCTTC. Translated: CASRPYEGLAESYNEQFF.

V usage is TRBV6-6 and J usage is TRBJ1-4, with D maybe TRBD1 (5 bases). V lost 2 bases and J 4 bases, leaving 11 bases between the germline ends. Germline V gene data show CDR1 as MNHNY and CDR2 as SVGAGI (reference sequence). This CDR3 is built from 15 residues. In DNA form, the CDR3 reads TGTGCCAGCAGTTACCCGACAGACCTTAATGAAAAACTGTTTTTT. It translates to CASSYPTDLNEKLFF.

This clone was seen a single time. This chain connects TRBV9 to TRBJ2-1, with a possible D match to TRBD2 (6 bases). CDR1 and CDR2 (germline): SGDLS, YYNGEE. The CDR3 totals 15 residues. V was pared by 6 bases and J by 4 bases, with 17 bases between. CDR3 in DNA: TGTGCCAGCACCCCGTCGCTAGCGACGTACAATGAGCAGTTCTTC. Translation: CASTPSLATYNEQFF.

This clone was observed a few times. J is TRBJ1-2 and V is TRBV4-1, with D hard to call. Germline V gene sequence: CDR1 MGHRA, CDR2 YSYEKL. The V end was cut by 0 bases, the J end by 5 bases, with 13 bases between. CDR3 length equals 15 residues. The CDR3 sequence is CASSQDPGSFYGYTF. The CDR3 nucleotides read TGCGCCAGCAGCCAAGATCCGGGGTCCTTTTATGGCTACACCTTC.

The CDR3 sequence is CASSQDTGTGWETQYF. The CDR3 coding sequence is TGCGCCAGCAGCCAAGATACTGGGACGGGGTGGGAGACCCAGTACTTC. The chain recombines TRBV4-3 with TRBJ2-5; D is tentatively TRBD1 or TRBD2 (5 bases each). The germline gives CDR1 LGHNA, CDR2 YSLEER. V was trimmed by 0 bases and J by 5 bases, leaving 16 bases between them. The CDR3 extends over 16 amino acids.

The chain recombines TRBV30 with TRBJ2-2; D might be TRBD1 (5 bases). Germline V gives CDR1 GTSNPN, CDR2 SVGIG (reference sequence). The CDR3 consists of 14 residues. V was shortened by 0 bases and J by 6 bases, with 11 bases between the two germline ends. The CDR3 bases are TGTGCCTGGAGTGTATTGTGGGGCGCCGGGGAGCTGTTTTTT. Its translation: CAWSVLWGAGELFF.

This rearrangement joins TRBV6-2 or TRBV6-3 to TRBJ2-3, with D perhaps matching TRBD1 (6 bases). CDR1 and CDR2 from the germline V gene are MNHEY and SVGEGT. Trimming took 5 bases from V and 7 from J, leaving 16 bases between them. The CDR3 is made up of 14 amino acids. The CDR3 sequence is CASSPGHAPYTQYF. As DNA, the CDR3 is TGTGCCAGCAGTCCGGGACACGCTCCTTATACGCAGTATTTT.

This rearrangement joins TRBV10-3 to TRBJ2-1; D might be TRBD1 or TRBD2, each matching 6 bases. CDR1 ENHRY and CDR2 SYGVKD come from the germline V gene. Trimming took 7 bases from V and 5 from J, leaving 15 bases between them. This CDR3 spans 14 amino acids. The CDR3 region has the DNA TGTGCCATCAATATTGGGGGGCAGAACAATGAGCAGTTCTTC. This gives the protein CAINIGGQNNEQFF.

The V call is TRBV19, the J call TRBJ1-1, with D hard to call. CDR3 length: 13 residues. V shed 8 bases and J shed 2 bases, with 12 bases lying between them. Germline values: CDR1 LNHDA, CDR2 SQIVND (reference sequence). The CDR3 DNA reads TGTGCCAGTTCCCGGAGGACCAACACTGAAGCTTTCTTT. Its translation: CASSRRTNTEAFF.

The genes are TRBV7-2 and TRBJ2-7; D is perhaps TRBD1 (6 bases). The CDR3 covers 15 residues. Trimming took 1 base from V and 1 from J, leaving 11 bases between them. The germline gives CDR1 SGHTA, CDR2 FQGNSA. CDR3 sequence reads: CASSLVGQISYEQYV. For the CDR3, the DNA is TGTGCCAGCAGCTTAGTAGGACAGATATCCTACGAGCAGTACGTC.

This chain connects TRBV6-5 to TRBJ1-2, with D perhaps TRBD1 (6 bases). The CDR3 consists of 12 residues. Trimming pared 10 bases from V and 7 bases from J, leaving 16 bases between. Per germline, CDR1 MNHEY and CDR2 SVGAGI. DNA of the CDR3: TGTGCCACGGGGGCAGGGATAGCTGGCTACACCTTC. Its translation: CATGAGIAGYTF.

This sequence joins TRBV18 and TRBJ2-7; either TRBD1 or TRBD2 may fit D (5 bases each). The CDR3 is 13 residues long. Trimming pared 0 bases from V and 3 bases from J, leaving 6 bases between. Germline CDR1 KGHSH, CDR2 LQKENI. This chain's CDR3 is CASSPPGGYEQYV. The CDR3 nucleotides are TGTGCCAGCTCACCACCTGGGGGCTACGAGCAGTACGTC.

The chain links TRBV9 to TRBJ2-2, with 8 bases matching TRBD1. V was pared by 4 bases and J by 1 base, with 3 bases of the junction left unmatched. The CDR3 length is 15 residues. The germline V gene encodes CDR1 SGDLS and CDR2 YYNGEE. CDR3 residues: CASSYDRGNTGELFF. In DNA, the CDR3 is TGTGCCAGCAGCTATGACAGGGGGAACACCGGGGAGCTGTTTTTT.

This clone was detected a few times. This sequence joins TRBV19 and TRBJ1-2; D remains unclear. The CDR3 sequence is 13 residues long. V lost 5 bases and J lost 3, with 10 bases in between. CDR1 LNHDA and CDR2 SQIVND come from the germline V gene (reference sequence). As DNA, the CDR3 is TGTGCCAGTAGTTTCGCAGGTCACTATGGCTACACCTTC. Protein product: CASSFAGHYGYTF.

This chain uses TRBV6-5 with TRBJ1-1; no firm D call. V was shortened by 2 bases and J by 6 bases, with 10 bases between the two germline ends. Germline CDR1 MNHEY, CDR2 SVGAGI. This CDR3 comprises 13 residues. Here the CDR3 reads CASSYAEAAEAFF. As DNA, the CDR3 is TGTGCCAGCAGTTACGCTGAGGCCGCTGAAGCTTTCTTT.

V usage is TRBV29-1 and J usage is TRBJ1-1; D gene uncertain. The V gene's germline CDR1 is SQVTM and CDR2 ANQGSEA. Trimming pared 7 bases from V and 4 bases from J, leaving 16 bases between. The CDR3 is 13 amino acids. CDR3 loop: CSGVTPLATEAFF. The DNA for the CDR3 is TGCAGCGGGGTGACACCCCTGGCCACTGAAGCTTTCTTT.

The chain uses TRBV6-6 and TRBJ1-6; D is possibly TRBD1 (5 bases). This CDR3 spans 13 amino acids. The germline gives CDR1 MNHNY, CDR2 SVGAGI (reference sequence). Trimming cost V 7 bases and J 11 bases, with 15 bases left between them. CDR3 nucleotides: TGTGCCAGCAACCTTGAGGGGAACGCACCCCTCCACTTT. Its protein is CASNLEGNAPLHF.

The rearrangement uses TRBV6-5 and TRBJ2-1; 12 positions agree with TRBD1. CDR3 size: 14 residues. Unmatched junction bases numbered 5, after V lost 7 bases and J lost 7 bases. Per the germline V gene, CDR1 is MNHEY and CDR2 is SVGAGI. The DNA of the CDR3 is TGTGCCAGCATTAGGGACAGGGGGCTGAATGAGCAGTTCTTC. Amino acids: CASIRDRGLNEQFF.

The V call is TRBV6-5, the J call TRBJ2-7; D unclear. Germline CDR1 and CDR2: MNHEY and SVGAGI. The CDR3 totals 13 residues. The germline V and J ends were trimmed by 5 bases and 3 bases, with 11 bases remaining between them. This CDR3 reads CASSRGQVYEQYV. Written as DNA, the CDR3 is TGTGCCAGCAGTCGTGGCCAAGTCTACGAGCAGTACGTC.

This clone was seen a few times. The genes are TRBV24-1 and TRBJ1-5; D is unresolved. The ends were cut back, 3 bases at V and 1 base at J, with 9 bases in the middle. This CDR3 spans 15 amino acids. The V gene's germline CDR1 is KGHDR and CDR2 SFDVKD. The DNA for the CDR3 is TGTGCCACCAGTGATCTCGGGGAAAGCAATCAGCCCCAGCATTTT. This sequence encodes CATSDLGESNQPQHF.

The rearrangement uses TRBV30 and TRBJ2-2; no clear D gene. The V gene's germline CDR1 is GTSNPN and CDR2 SVGIG (reference sequence). Trimming left V 0 bases short and J 2 bases short, with 7 bases between. The CDR3 loop spans 14 amino acids. Written as DNA, the CDR3 is TGTGCCTGGAGTGTACGGCAAAACACCGGGGAGCTGTTTTTT. Protein sequence: CAWSVRQNTGELFF.

In DNA, the CDR3 is TGCGCCAGCAGCTTACCCGGAAGGGCAGATACGCAGTATTTT. It specifies CASSLPGRADTQYF. The chain joins TRBV5-1 to TRBJ2-3; D gene ambiguous. CDR3 length: 14 amino acids. Trimming shortened V by 2 bases and J by 4 bases, and 11 bases separated the two germline ends. Germline V gene lookup returns CDR1 SGHRS and CDR2 YFSETQ. Full variable domain (outside the CDR3, taken from reference TRBV5-1 and TRBJ2-3): KAGVTQTPRYLIKTRGQQVTLSCSPISGHRSVSWYQQTPGQGLQFLFEYFSETQRNKGNFPGRFSGRQFSNSRSEMNVSTLELGDSALYLCASSLPGRADTQYFGPGTRLTVL.

The chain is built from TRBV4-1 and TRBJ2-2, with D unresolved. The CDR3 length is 13 residues. The V end was cut by 2 bases, the J end by 2 bases, with 3 bases between. Germline V lookup: CDR1 MGHRA, CDR2 YSYEKL. CDR3 nucleotides: TGCGCCAGCAGCCAATATAACACCGGGGAGCTGTTTTTT. It translates to CASSQYNTGELFF.

The chain recombines TRBV18 with TRBJ2-5; D call uncertain. Trimming shortened V by 1 base and J by 1 base, and 13 bases separated the two germline ends. This CDR3 has 16 residues. Germline V CDR1 and CDR2: KGHSH, LQKENI. CDR3 region: CASSPQNSWGQETQYF. The CDR3 DNA reads as TGTGCCAGCTCACCACAGAATAGTTGGGGCCAAGAGACCCAGTACTTC.

The chain employs TRBV6-5 and TRBJ1-4; weak D call: TRBD1 (5 bases). Germline loops: CDR1 MNHEY, CDR2 SVGAGI. V was pared by 5 bases and J by 7 bases, with 17 bases between. The CDR3 runs 15 residues. CDR3 loop: CASSRGKGAGEKLFF. The DNA of the CDR3 is TGTGCCAGCAGTCGAGGTAAAGGGGCTGGTGAAAAACTGTTTTTT.

The rearrangement joins TRBV7-9 to TRBJ2-1, with TRBD2 matching over 13 bases. The germline CDR1 and CDR2 sequences are SEHNR and FQNEAQ (reference sequence). CDR3 length: 15 amino acids. With 5 bases clipped from V and 4 bases from J, the junction kept 2 bases outside the gene matches. As DNA, the CDR3 is TGTGCCAGCAGCCGACTAGCGGGGGGATACAATGAGCAGTTCTTC. It encodes CASSRLAGGYNEQFF. The full variable domain, completed using reference TRBV7-9 and TRBJ2-1, is DTGVSQNPRHKITKRGQNVTFRCDPISEHNRLYWYRQTLGQGPEFLTYFQNEAQLEKSRLLSDRFSAERPKGSFSTLEIQRTEQGDSAMYLCASSRLAGGYNEQFFGPGTRLTVL.

The chain recombines TRBV29-1 with TRBJ1-5, with D hard to call. V was trimmed by 4 bases and J by 0 bases, leaving 7 bases between them. The CDR3 runs to 13 residues. Germline CDR1 and CDR2: SQVTM and ANQGSEA. The CDR3 sequence is CSVGRDSNQPQHF. The CDR3 nucleotides are TGCAGCGTTGGGAGAGATAGCAATCAGCCCCAGCATTTT.

J is TRBJ2-7 and V is TRBV6-1; D possibly corresponds to TRBD2 (6 bases). Germline-derived CDR1 and CDR2 are MNHNS and SASEGT. CDR3 length: 14 residues. The V gene lost 1 base and the J gene lost 0 bases, with 7 bases spanning the gap. The CDR3 loop reads CASSEVGSSYEQYV. The CDR3 nucleotides are TGTGCCAGCAGTGAAGTCGGGAGCTCCTACGAGCAGTACGTC.

The CDR3 spells CASSPRTGALTEAFF. The CDR3 DNA is TGTGCCAGCAGCCCAAGGACAGGGGCTTTGACTGAAGCTTTCTTT. J is TRBJ1-1 and V is TRBV7-2; 9 positions match TRBD1. Germline lookup yields CDR1 SGHTA and CDR2 FQGNSA. J gave up 5 bases and V 5 bases, and 9 bases lay outside the gene matches. CDR3 length: 15 amino acids. Combining the CDR3 with reference TRBV7-2 and TRBJ1-1 gives the whole variable domain GAGVSQSPSNKVTEKGKDVELRCDPISGHTALYWYRQSLGQGLEFLIYFQGNSAPDKSGLPSDRFSAERTGGSVSTLTIQRTQQEDSAVYLCASSPRTGALTEAFFGQGTRLTVV.